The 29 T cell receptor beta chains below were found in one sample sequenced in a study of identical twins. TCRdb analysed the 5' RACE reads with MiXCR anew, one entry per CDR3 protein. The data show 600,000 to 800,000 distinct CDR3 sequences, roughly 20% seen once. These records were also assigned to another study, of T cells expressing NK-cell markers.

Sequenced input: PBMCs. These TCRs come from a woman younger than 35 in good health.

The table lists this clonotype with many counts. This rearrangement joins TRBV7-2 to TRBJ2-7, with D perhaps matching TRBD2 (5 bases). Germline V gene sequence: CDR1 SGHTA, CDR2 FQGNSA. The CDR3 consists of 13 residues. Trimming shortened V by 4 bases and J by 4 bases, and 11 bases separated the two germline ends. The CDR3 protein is CASSSRTGYEQYF. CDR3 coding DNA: TGTGCCAGCAGCTCTAGGACGGGGTACGAGCAGTACTTC.

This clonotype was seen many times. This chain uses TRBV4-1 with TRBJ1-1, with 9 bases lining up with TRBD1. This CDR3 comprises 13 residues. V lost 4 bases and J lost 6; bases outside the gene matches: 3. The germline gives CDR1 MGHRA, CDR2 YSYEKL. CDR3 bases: TGCGCCAGCAGCCTTACAGGGGGCCCTGAAGCTTTCTTT. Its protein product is CASSLTGGPEAFF.

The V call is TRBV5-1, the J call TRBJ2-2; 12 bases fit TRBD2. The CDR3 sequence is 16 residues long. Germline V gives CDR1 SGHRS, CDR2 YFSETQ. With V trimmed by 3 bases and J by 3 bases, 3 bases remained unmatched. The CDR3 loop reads CASSSGTSGYTGELFF. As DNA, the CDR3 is TGCGCCAGCAGCTCCGGGACTAGCGGGTACACCGGGGAGCTGTTTTTT.

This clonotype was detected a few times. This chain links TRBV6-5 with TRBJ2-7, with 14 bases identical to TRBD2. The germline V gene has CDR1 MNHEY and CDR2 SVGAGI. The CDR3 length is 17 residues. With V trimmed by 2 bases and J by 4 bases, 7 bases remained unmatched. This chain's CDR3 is CASSYQLWTSGRYEQYF. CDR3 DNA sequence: TGTGCCAGCAGTTACCAGCTTTGGACTAGCGGGAGGTACGAGCAGTACTTC.

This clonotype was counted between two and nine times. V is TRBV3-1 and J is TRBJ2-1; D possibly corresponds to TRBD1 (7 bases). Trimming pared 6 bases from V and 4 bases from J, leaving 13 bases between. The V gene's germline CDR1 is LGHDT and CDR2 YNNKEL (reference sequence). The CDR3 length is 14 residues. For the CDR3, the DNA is TGTGCCAGCAGTGATCAGGGGGGTTACAATGAGCAGTTCTTC. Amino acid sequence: CASSDQGGYNEQFF.

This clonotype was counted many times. The CDR3 DNA reads TGCGCCAGCAGTCCTGCTGGGACAGGGGGCACTGAAGCTTTCTTT. This sequence encodes CASSPAGTGGTEAFF. V gene TRBV5-1 combines with J gene TRBJ1-1; TRBD1 aligns across 11 bases. J lost 4 bases, V lost 5 bases, and 7 bases had no gene match. The CDR3 covers 15 residues. Looked up from germline, CDR1 is SGHRS and CDR2 is YFSETQ.

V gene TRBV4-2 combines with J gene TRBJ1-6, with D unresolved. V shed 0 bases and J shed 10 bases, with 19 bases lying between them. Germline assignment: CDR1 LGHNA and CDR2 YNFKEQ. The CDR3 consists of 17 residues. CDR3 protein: CASSQDISGGRVSPLHF. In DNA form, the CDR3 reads TGTGCCAGCAGCCAAGATATAAGTGGTGGGCGGGTCTCACCCCTCCACTTT.

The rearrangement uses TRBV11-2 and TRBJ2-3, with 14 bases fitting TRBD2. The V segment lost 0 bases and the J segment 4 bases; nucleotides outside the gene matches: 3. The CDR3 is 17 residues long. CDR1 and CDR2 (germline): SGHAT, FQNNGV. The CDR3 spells CASSLEVTSGRADTQYF. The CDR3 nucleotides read TGTGCCAGCAGCTTAGAGGTGACTAGCGGGAGGGCAGATACGCAGTATTTT.

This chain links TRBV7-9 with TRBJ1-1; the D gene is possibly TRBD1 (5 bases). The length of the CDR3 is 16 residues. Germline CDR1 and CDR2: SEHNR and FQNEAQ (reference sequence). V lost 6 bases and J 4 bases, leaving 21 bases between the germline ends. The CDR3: CASSEDKMGLGTEAFF. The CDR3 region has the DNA TGTGCCAGCAGTGAGGACAAAATGGGGTTGGGCACTGAAGCTTTCTTT.

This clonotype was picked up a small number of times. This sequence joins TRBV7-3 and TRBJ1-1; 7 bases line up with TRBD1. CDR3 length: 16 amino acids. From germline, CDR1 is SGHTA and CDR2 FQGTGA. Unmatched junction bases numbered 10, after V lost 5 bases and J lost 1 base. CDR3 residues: CASSPGGHRGNTEAFF. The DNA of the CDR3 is TGTGCCAGCAGCCCAGGGGGGCACAGGGGGAACACTGAAGCTTTCTTT.

The CDR3 loop reads CASSLPSLIYTF. The DNA of the CDR3 is TGTGCCAGCAGTTTGCCCTCATTGATCTACACCTTC. V is TRBV12-3 or TRBV12-4 and J is TRBJ1-2; D not certain. V was pared by 3 bases and J by 10 bases, with 12 bases between. The CDR3 length is 12 residues.

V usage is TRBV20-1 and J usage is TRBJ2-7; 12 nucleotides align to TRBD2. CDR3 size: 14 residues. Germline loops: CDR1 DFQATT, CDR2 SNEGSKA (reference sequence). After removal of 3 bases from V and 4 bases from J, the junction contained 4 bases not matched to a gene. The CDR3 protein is CSASQLAGGYEQYF. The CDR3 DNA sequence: TGCAGTGCTAGCCAGCTAGCGGGAGGGTACGAGCAGTACTTC.

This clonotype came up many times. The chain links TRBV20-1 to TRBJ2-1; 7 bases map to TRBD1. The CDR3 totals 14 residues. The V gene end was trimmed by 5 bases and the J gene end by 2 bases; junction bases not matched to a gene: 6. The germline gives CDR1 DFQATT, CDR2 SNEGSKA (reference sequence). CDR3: CSAYRDRTYNEQFF. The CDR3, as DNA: TGCAGTGCTTACCGGGACAGAACCTACAATGAGCAGTTCTTC.

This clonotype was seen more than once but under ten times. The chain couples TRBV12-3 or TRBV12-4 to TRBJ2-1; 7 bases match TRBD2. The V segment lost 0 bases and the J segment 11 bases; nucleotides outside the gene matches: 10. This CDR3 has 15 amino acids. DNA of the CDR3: TGTGCCAGCAGTTTAGCCCCCAGCGGGGCGATAAAGCAGTTCTTC. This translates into CASSLAPSGAIKQFF.

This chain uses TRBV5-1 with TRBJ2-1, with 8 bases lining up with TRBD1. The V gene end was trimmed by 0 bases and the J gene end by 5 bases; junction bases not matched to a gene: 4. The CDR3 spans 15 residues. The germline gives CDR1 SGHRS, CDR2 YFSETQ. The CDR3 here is CASSLVRQGNNEQFF. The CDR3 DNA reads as TGCGCCAGCAGCTTGGTGCGACAGGGGAACAATGAGCAGTTCTTC. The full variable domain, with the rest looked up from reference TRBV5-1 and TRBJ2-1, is KAGVTQTPRYLIKTRGQQVTLSCSPISGHRSVSWYQQTPGQGLQFLFEYFSETQRNKGNFPGRFSGRQFSNSRSEMNVSTLELGDSALYLCASSLVRQGNNEQFFGPGTRLTVL.

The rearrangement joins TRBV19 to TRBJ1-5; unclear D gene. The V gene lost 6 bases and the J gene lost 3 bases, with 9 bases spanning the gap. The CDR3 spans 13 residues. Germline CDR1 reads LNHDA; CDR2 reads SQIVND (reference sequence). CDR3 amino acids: CASRAANNQPQHF. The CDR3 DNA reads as TGTGCCAGTAGGGCAGCTAACAATCAGCCCCAGCATTTT.

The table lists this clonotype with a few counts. The CDR3 nucleotides read TGTGCCAGCAGCTGGGACACTAATTCACCCCTCCACTTT. It specifies CASSWDTNSPLHF. V is TRBV7-9 and J is TRBJ1-6, with D tentatively TRBD1 (6 bases). Per germline, CDR1 SEHNR and CDR2 FQNEAQ (reference sequence). With 4 bases removed from V and 6 bases from J, the gap between germline ends came to 7 bases. The CDR3 contains 13 residues.

The DNA for the CDR3 is TGTGCCAGCAGTTACCTAGCGAGGGGGGCGGGCACAGATACGCAGTATTTT. Translating gives CASSYLARGAGTDTQYF. This rearrangement joins TRBV6-2 or TRBV6-3 to TRBJ2-3; either TRBD1 or TRBD2 may supply D (6 bases each). CDR1 is MNHEY and CDR2 is SVGEGT in the germline V gene. The CDR3 loop spans 17 amino acids. V was clipped by 2 bases and J by 1 base, with 16 bases between them.

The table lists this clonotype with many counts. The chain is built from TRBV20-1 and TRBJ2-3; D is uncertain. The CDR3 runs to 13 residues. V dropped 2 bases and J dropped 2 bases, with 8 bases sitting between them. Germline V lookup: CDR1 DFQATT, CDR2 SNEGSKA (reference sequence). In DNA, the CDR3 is TGCAGTGCTAGAAGGGCCGTCACAGATACGCAGTATTTT. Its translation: CSARRAVTDTQYF.

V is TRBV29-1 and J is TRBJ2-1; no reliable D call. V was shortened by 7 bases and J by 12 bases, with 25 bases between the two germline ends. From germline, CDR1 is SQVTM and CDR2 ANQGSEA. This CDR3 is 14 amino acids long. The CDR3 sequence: CSASDGAIPGGQFF. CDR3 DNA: TGCAGCGCCTCGGACGGAGCCATACCTGGTGGGCAGTTCTTC.

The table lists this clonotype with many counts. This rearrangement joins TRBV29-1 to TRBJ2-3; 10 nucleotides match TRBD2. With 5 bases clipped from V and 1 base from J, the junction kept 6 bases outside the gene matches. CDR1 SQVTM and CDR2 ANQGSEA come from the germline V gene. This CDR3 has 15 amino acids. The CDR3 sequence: CSVNSGTSGTDTQYF. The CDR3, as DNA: TGCAGCGTTAATTCCGGGACTAGCGGCACAGATACGCAGTATTTT.

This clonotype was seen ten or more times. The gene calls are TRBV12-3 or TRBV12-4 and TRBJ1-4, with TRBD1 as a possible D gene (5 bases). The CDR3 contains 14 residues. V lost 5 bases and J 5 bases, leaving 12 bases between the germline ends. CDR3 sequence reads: CASSLGLQNEKLFF. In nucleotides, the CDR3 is TGTGCCAGCAGTCTGGGACTGCAGAATGAAAAACTGTTTTTT.

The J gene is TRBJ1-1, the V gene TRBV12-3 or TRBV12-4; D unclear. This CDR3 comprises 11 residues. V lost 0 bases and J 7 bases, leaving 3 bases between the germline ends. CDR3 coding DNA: TGTGCCAGCAGTTTAGCGAGTGAAGCTTTCTTT. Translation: CASSLASEAFF.

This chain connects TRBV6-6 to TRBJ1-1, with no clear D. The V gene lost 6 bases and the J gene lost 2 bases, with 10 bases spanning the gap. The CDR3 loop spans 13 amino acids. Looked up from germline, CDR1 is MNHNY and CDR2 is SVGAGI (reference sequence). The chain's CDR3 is CASSHRGNTEAFF. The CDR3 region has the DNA TGTGCCAGCAGCCACCGGGGTAACACTGAAGCTTTCTTT.

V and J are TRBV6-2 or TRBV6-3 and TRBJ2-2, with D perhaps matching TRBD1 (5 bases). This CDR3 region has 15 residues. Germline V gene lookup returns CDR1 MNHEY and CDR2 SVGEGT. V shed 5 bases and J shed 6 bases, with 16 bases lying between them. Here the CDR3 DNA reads TGTGCCAGCAGTGGACGGATAGGGGTGGCCGGGGAGCTGTTTTTT. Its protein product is CASSGRIGVAGELFF.

The CDR3 sequence is CSVRGQPSSPLHF. The CDR3, as DNA: TGCAGTGTTAGGGGCCAGCCTTCTTCACCCCTCCACTTT. This rearrangement joins TRBV20-1 to TRBJ1-6; maybe TRBD1 (5 bases). CDR1 and CDR2 from the germline V gene are DFQATT and SNEGSKA (reference sequence). The CDR3 spans 13 residues. Trimming left V 7 bases short and J 9 bases short, with 16 bases between.

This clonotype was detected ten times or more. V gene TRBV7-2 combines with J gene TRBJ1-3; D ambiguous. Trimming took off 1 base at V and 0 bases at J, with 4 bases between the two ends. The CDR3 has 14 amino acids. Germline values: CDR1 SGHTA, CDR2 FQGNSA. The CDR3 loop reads CASSLGVSGNTIYF. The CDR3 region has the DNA TGTGCCAGCAGCTTAGGGGTCTCTGGAAACACCATATATTTT.

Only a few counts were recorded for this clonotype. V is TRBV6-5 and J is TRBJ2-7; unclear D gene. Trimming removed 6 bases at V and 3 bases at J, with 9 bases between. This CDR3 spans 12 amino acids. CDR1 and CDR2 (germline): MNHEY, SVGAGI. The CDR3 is CASRTALYEQYF. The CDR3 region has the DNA TGTGCCAGCAGAACCGCCCTCTACGAGCAGTACTTC.

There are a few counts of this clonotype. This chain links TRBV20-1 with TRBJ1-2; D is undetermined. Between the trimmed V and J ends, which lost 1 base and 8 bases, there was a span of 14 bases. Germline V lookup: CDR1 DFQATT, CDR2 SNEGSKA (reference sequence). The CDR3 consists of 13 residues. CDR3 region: CSARVGGFAGYTF. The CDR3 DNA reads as TGCAGTGCTAGAGTCGGAGGATTCGCGGGCTACACCTTC.